The next 24 T cell receptor beta chains were all read from a single sample in a study of blood T cells in healthy people across ages. Then a second PCR, running roughly 7 to 11 cycles, was carried out with a sample-barcoded 5' primer and a J-beta primer mix. Via MiXCR, TCRdb re-called the 5' RACE reads, giving one row per CDR3 protein. Of 600,000 to 1,000,000 distinct CDR3 sequences in the sample, around a quarter were seen once. This sample also appeared in a second study, on T cells of mothers and their children.

Sequenced: blood. The receptors come from a boy younger than 18 in good health.

This clonotype turned up a few times. This chain links TRBV4-3 with TRBJ1-2, with D maybe TRBD1 (5 bases). Trimming stripped 2 bases from V and 0 bases from J, with 7 bases between. This CDR3 comprises 14 residues. Germline CDR1 and CDR2: LGHNA and YSLEER. CDR3 nucleotides: TGCGCCAGCAGCCAAATGACAGCTAACTATGGCTACACCTTC. Protein product: CASSQMTANYGYTF.

This rearrangement joins TRBV12-3 or TRBV12-4 to TRBJ2-2; 7 bases fit TRBD1. Trimming removed 6 bases from V and 5 bases from J; junction bases left unmatched: 6. The CDR3 runs to 14 residues. The CDR3 sequence: CASSRRQGTGELFF. DNA for the CDR3: TGTGCCAGCAGCCGCCGACAGGGTACCGGGGAGCTGTTTTTT.

This clonotype turned up a few times. The V and J genes are TRBV11-2 and TRBJ2-7; D perhaps matches TRBD2 (5 bases). CDR1 is SGHAT, CDR2 FQNNGV, per germline. Trimming left V 3 bases short and J 5 bases short, with 8 bases between. The CDR3 consists of 12 residues. The CDR3 protein is CASSLMGDEQYF. Here the CDR3 DNA reads TGTGCCAGCAGCTTGATGGGAGACGAGCAGTACTTC.

The J gene is TRBJ1-1, the V gene TRBV6-2 or TRBV6-3; TRBD1 aligns across 9 bases. Germline V gene lookup returns CDR1 MNHEY and CDR2 SVGEGT. The CDR3 consists of 14 residues. V gave up 0 bases and J gave up 8 bases; unmatched junction bases: 4. CDR3 in DNA: TGTGCCAGCAGTTACTCGAGGGACAGGGCCGAAGCTTTCTTT. Its translation is CASSYSRDRAEAFF.

The table lists this clonotype with a few counts. V usage is TRBV7-3 and J usage is TRBJ1-4; 8 nucleotides agree with TRBD1. The V gene's germline CDR1 is SGHTA and CDR2 FQGTGA. After removal of 5 bases from V and 7 bases from J, the junction contained 9 bases not matched to a gene. CDR3 length: 15 residues. CDR3 region: CASSGQGAAGEKLFF. The DNA for the CDR3 is TGTGCCAGCAGCGGCCAGGGGGCAGCGGGTGAAAAACTGTTTTTT.

This clonotype appeared a few times. This chain uses TRBV3-1 with TRBJ2-7; TRBD2 matches 8 bases. Germline CDR1 and CDR2: LGHDT and YNNKEL (reference sequence). Unmatched junction bases numbered 4, after V lost 3 bases and J lost 3 bases. CDR3 length equals 14 residues. The CDR3 protein is CASSHELAGYEQYF. The CDR3 DNA follows: TGTGCCAGCAGCCACGAGCTAGCGGGCTACGAGCAGTACTTC.

J is TRBJ2-5 and V is TRBV12-3 or TRBV12-4; possibly TRBD2 for D (6 bases). Trimming removed 1 base at V and 5 bases at J, with 14 bases between. CDR3 size: 15 residues. DNA of the CDR3: TGTGCCAGCAGTTTAGGCGACAGCCGGGGGGAGACCCAGTACTTC. Protein sequence: CASSLGDSRGETQYF.

This clonotype was counted only a few times. The V and J genes are TRBV29-1 and TRBJ1-4; D is unresolved. Germline V gene lookup returns CDR1 SQVTM and CDR2 ANQGSEA. This CDR3 spans 12 amino acids. The V and J ends lost 3 bases and 5 bases respectively, with 7 bases between them. DNA of the CDR3: TGCAGCGTTGATATCGGGAATGAAAAACTGTTTTTT. This gives the protein CSVDIGNEKLFF.

This clonotype was recorded a few times. This sequence joins TRBV29-1 and TRBJ2-5; D is uncertain. Per germline, CDR1 SQVTM and CDR2 ANQGSEA. The CDR3 spans 12 residues. V shed 3 bases and J shed 7 bases, with 12 bases lying between them. The CDR3 here is CSVESDFGTQYF. For the CDR3, the DNA is TGCAGCGTTGAGTCCGACTTTGGGACCCAGTACTTC.

This rearrangement joins TRBV27 to TRBJ1-4; D is perhaps TRBD1 (5 bases). V lost 2 bases, J lost 7 bases, and 14 bases lay in between. This CDR3 comprises 15 residues. CDR1 is MNHEY, CDR2 SMNVEV, per germline (reference sequence). The CDR3 DNA follows: TGTGCCAGCAGTTTAGGGGGGGTCGAAGGTGAAAAACTGTTTTTT. Protein sequence: CASSLGGVEGEKLFF.

This clonotype showed up many times. The chain uses TRBV6-5 and TRBJ1-2; TRBD1 is a possible D gene (6 bases). Germline CDR1 MNHEY, CDR2 SVGAGI. This CDR3 spans 15 amino acids. V gave up 4 bases and J gave up 4 bases, with 16 bases separating them. CDR3 residues: CASSSRGRGGYGYTF. CDR3 nucleotide sequence: TGTGCCAGCAGTTCGCGGGGGCGGGGTGGCTATGGCTACACCTTC.

V is TRBV7-2 and J is TRBJ2-5; 7 positions match TRBD1. The trim removed 5 bases at V and 5 bases at J, leaving 11 bases unmatched. The length of the CDR3 is 15 residues. Germline CDR1 SGHTA, CDR2 FQGNSA. The CDR3 DNA reads TGTGCCAGCAGCCCGGGACAGTCTTCCTTGGAGACCCAGTACTTC. Protein: CASSPGQSSLETQYF.

This clonotype has just a few counts. J is TRBJ2-3 and V is TRBV7-8; 7 bases are a match to TRBD1. There are 14 residues in the CDR3. CDR1 is SGHVS and CDR2 is FQNEAQ in the germline V gene. Trimming removed 5 bases from V and 4 bases from J; junction bases left unmatched: 6. The CDR3: CASSLLDRADTQYF. For the CDR3, the DNA is TGTGCCAGCAGCCTCCTAGACAGGGCAGATACGCAGTATTTT.

The chain employs TRBV7-9 and TRBJ2-1; 12 bases line up with TRBD1. V dropped 4 bases and J dropped 7; count of bases not matched to a gene: 5. Looked up from germline, CDR1 is SEHNR and CDR2 is FQNEAQ (reference sequence). This CDR3 region has 15 residues. This CDR3 is CASSSRDRGRNEQFF. CDR3 sequence (DNA): TGTGCCAGCAGCTCCCGGGACAGGGGGCGGAATGAGCAGTTCTTC.

This clonotype has more than one count but fewer than ten. Germline is not matched at one junction end, which may reflect a read error. V and J are TRBV6-2 or TRBV6-3 and TRBJ1-2; D remains ambiguous. Germline V lookup: CDR1 MNHEY, CDR2 SVGEGT. The CDR3 is made up of 16 amino acids. The CDR3 bases are TGTGCCAGCGGTTACTCGAAAGGCAGAGCTAACTATGGCTACACCTTC. This gives the protein CASGYSKGRANYGYTF.

The gene calls are TRBV20-1 and TRBJ1-1; the D gene is possibly TRBD1 (5 bases). The germline CDR1 and CDR2 sequences are DFQATT and SNEGSKA (reference sequence). This CDR3 has 13 amino acids. Trimming removed 3 bases from V and 6 bases from J, with 14 bases in between. CDR3 sequence reads: CSARVWQGPEAFF. CDR3 in DNA: TGCAGTGCTAGGGTCTGGCAGGGCCCTGAAGCTTTCTTT.

The rearrangement links TRBV28 to TRBJ1-5; D remains unclear. The V end lost 5 bases, the J end lost 12 bases, and 11 bases lay between the germline ends. CDR3 length: 11 amino acids. The germline CDR1 and CDR2 sequences are MDHEN and SYDVKM. This CDR3 reads CASSTGCYQHF. The CDR3 bases are TGTGCCAGCAGTACGGGGTGTTACCAGCATTTT. The full variable domain, in which reference TRBV28 and TRBJ1-5 provide the parts outside the CDR3, is DVKVTQSSRYLVKRTGEKVFLECVQDMDHENMFWYRQDPGLGLRLIYFSYDVKMKEKGDIPEGYSVSREKKERFSLILESASTNQTSMYLCASSTGCYQHFGDGTRLSIL.

This clonotype appeared a few times. This chain links TRBV29-1 with TRBJ1-3, with no clear D. Trimming removed 7 bases at V and 2 bases at J, with 9 bases between. The germline CDR1 and CDR2 sequences are SQVTM and ANQGSEA. The CDR3 sequence is 12 residues long. CDR3 region: CSAADPGNTIYF. CDR3 coding DNA: TGCAGCGCCGCCGACCCTGGAAACACCATATATTTT.

This clonotype was seen more than once but under ten times. J is TRBJ1-4 and V is TRBV5-1; D remains unclear. The CDR3 has 16 residues. V was shortened by 0 bases and J by 2 bases, with 11 bases between the two germline ends. CDR1 is SGHRS, CDR2 YFSETQ, per germline. In nucleotides, the CDR3 is TGCGCCAGCAGCTTGGGACGGGTGACTACTAATGAAAAACTGTTTTTT. It encodes CASSLGRVTTNEKLFF.

The chain employs TRBV7-2 and TRBJ2-3; either TRBD1 or TRBD2 may supply D (5 bases each). The V end lost 3 bases, the J end lost 4 bases, and 8 bases lay between the germline ends. The germline V gene encodes CDR1 SGHTA and CDR2 FQGNSA. The CDR3 is 13 residues long. The CDR3 DNA reads TGTGCCAGCAGCTTCCAGGGACCAGATACGCAGTATTTT. Amino acid sequence: CASSFQGPDTQYF.

The chain is built from TRBV29-1 and TRBJ2-3, with unresolved D. The CDR3 is 12 amino acids. Germline lookup yields CDR1 SQVTM and CDR2 ANQGSEA. Deletions cut 3 bases from V and 4 bases from J, with 8 bases between. The CDR3 region is CSVDPYSDTQYF. The CDR3 nucleotides are TGCAGCGTTGACCCCTATTCAGATACGCAGTATTTT.

This clonotype occurred a few times. The genes are TRBV3-1 and TRBJ1-1; D may be TRBD1 (5 bases). V was cut by 4 bases and J by 5 bases, with 14 bases left in between. CDR1 and CDR2 (germline): LGHDT, YNNKEL (reference sequence). There are 14 residues in the CDR3. The DNA for the CDR3 is TGTGCCAGCAGCCTCAAGGGGTGGGGGACTGAAGCTTTCTTT. Translation: CASSLKGWGTEAFF.

The sample holds a few counts of this clonotype. The V call is TRBV18, the J call TRBJ2-5; a possible D gene is TRBD2 (6 bases). The J call may be incorrect, as the DNA end agrees better with TRBJ2-1. The CDR3 loop spans 18 amino acids. Germline values: CDR1 KGHSH, CDR2 LQKENI. The CDR3 here is CASSSRIGTPGLYNEQFF. The CDR3 coding sequence is TGTGCCAGCTCAAGCCGAATAGGGACTCCCGGACTTTACAATGAGCAGTTCTTC.

The J gene is TRBJ1-1, the V gene TRBV11-2; D not resolved. Germline loops: CDR1 SGHAT, CDR2 FQNNGV. The CDR3 extends over 15 amino acids. The V gene lost 2 bases and the J gene lost 0 bases, with 10 bases spanning the gap. The CDR3 spells CASSLRGVLNTEAFF. CDR3 coding DNA: TGTGCCAGCAGCTTAAGAGGAGTCCTGAACACTGAAGCTTTCTTT.